The 4 T cell receptor beta chains reported below all come from one sample, sequenced in a study of blood T cell repertoires in COVID-19. The table came from immunoSEQ multiplex PCR; TCRdb's copy has only in-frame clones and leaves some out. This sample has around 170,000 clones; less than 90% occur once, and the top ten carry roughly 25%. Sequencing input: peripheral blood. The receptor set was obtained from a man in his 60s with acute or convalescent COVID-19.

The sample holds a few counts of this clone. The CDR3 DNA reads TGTGCCAGCAGCCAAGCTCCAGGGTTGGACGAGCAGTACTTC. It specifies CASSQAPGLDEQYF. The rearrangement links TRBV3-1 (or the pseudogene TRBV3-2) to TRBJ2-7, with D possibly TRBD1 on 5 matching bases. Germline CDR1 is LGHDT and CDR2 is YNNKEL (reference sequence). Trimming pared 1 base from V and 5 bases from J, leaving 12 bases between. This CDR3 comprises 14 residues.

The sample holds one count of this clone. V gene TRBV18 combines with J gene TRBJ1-2; TRBD1 might be the D (5 bases). CDR1 is KGHSH, CDR2 LQKENI, per germline. Trimming shortened V by 3 bases and J by 2 bases, and 10 bases separated the two germline ends. The CDR3 consists of 14 residues. This CDR3 reads CASSPSTENYGYTF. The CDR3 nucleotides are TGTGCCAGCTCACCGTCGACAGAGAACTATGGCTACACCTTC.

The gene calls are TRBV5-5 and TRBJ1-2, with D perhaps matching TRBD1 (5 bases). V lost 3 bases and J lost 6, with 12 bases in between. The CDR3 is 13 residues long. Germline V gene sequence: CDR1 SGHKS, CDR2 YYEKEE (reference sequence). The DNA for the CDR3 is TGTGCCAGCAGCTCTTCCACGGGGGATGGCTACACCTTC. This codes for CASSSSTGDGYTF. Supplemented by reference TRBV5-5 and TRBJ1-2, the full variable domain reads DAGVTQSPTHLIKTRGQQVTLRCSPISGHKSVSWYQQVLGQGPQFIFQYYEKEERGRGNFPDRFSARQFPNYSSELNVNALLLGDSALYLCASSSSTGDGYTFGSGTRLTVV.

V usage is TRBV19 and J usage is TRBJ1-5; D might be TRBD1 (5 bases). Germline CDR1 LNHDA, CDR2 SQIVND (reference sequence). The V end lost 8 bases, the J end lost 1 base, and 15 bases lay between the germline ends. The CDR3 is 15 residues long. The CDR3 loop is CASGSREISNQPQHF. The CDR3 nucleotides are TGTGCCAGTGGAAGCAGGGAAATCAGCAATCAGCCCCAGCATTTT.